These 5 T cell receptor beta chains were sequenced from one sample in a study. TCRdb re-called the 5' RACE reads with MiXCR, one entry per CDR3 protein. The data show 35,000 to 50,000 distinct CDR3 sequences, less than 25% seen once. The sorted Tregs were CD4+CD25+CD127-/low cells. The sample was Tregs sorted from blood. The origin of the receptors is a female donor with breast cancer.

This clonotype was recorded at least ten times. The chain couples TRBV3-1 to TRBJ2-7; tentatively, D is TRBD2 (6 bases). V lost 5 bases and J lost 4, with 18 bases in between. CDR1 LGHDT and CDR2 YNNKEL come from the germline V gene (reference sequence). The CDR3 covers 15 residues. The CDR3 sequence: CASSTSAGSLYEQYF. The CDR3 nucleotides read TGTGCCAGCAGCACCTCTGCGGGGTCCCTTTACGAGCAGTACTTC.

The sample holds a few counts of this clonotype. This rearrangement joins TRBV2 to TRBJ2-3, with unresolved D. This CDR3 has 14 residues. Germline V gives CDR1 SNHLY, CDR2 FYNNEI. Trimming took off 7 bases at V and 0 bases at J, with 11 bases between the two ends. The CDR3: CASTLRLSTDTQYF. The CDR3 coding sequence is TGTGCCAGCACGTTGCGGCTAAGCACAGATACGCAGTATTTT.

As regards this clonotype: Possible read error: a much larger clone is one base away. J is TRBJ1-1 and V is TRBV27, with a weak D call TRBD1 (6 bases). In germline, CDR1 is MNHEY, CDR2 SMNVEV (reference sequence). The CDR3 is 13 residues long. The CDR3 spells CATHRVGDTEAYF. In nucleotides, the CDR3 is TGTGCCACCCACAGGGTAGGGGACACTGAAGCTTACTTT.

This clonotype came up many times. The CDR3 spells CAISGGGTGVVDEQFF. The CDR3, as DNA: TGTGCCATCAGTGGAGGGGGGACAGGGGTAGTGGATGAGCAGTTCTTC. The rearrangement uses TRBV10-3 and TRBJ2-1; 10 bases line up with TRBD1. Germline V lookup: CDR1 ENHRY, CDR2 SYGVKD. The CDR3 is 16 residues long. V shed 4 bases, J shed 8 bases, and the junction held 11 bases outside the gene matches.

This clonotype occurred once. This may arise from a read error, as a much more abundant clone is one base away. This chain connects TRBV6-1 to TRBJ2-7, with 8 bases aligning to TRBD2. CDR3 length: 14 amino acids. The trim removed 6 bases at V and 0 bases at J, leaving 4 bases unmatched. Germline CDR1 MNHNS, CDR2 SASEGT. The CDR3 sequence: CASRTSEGSYEQYF. Written as DNA, the CDR3 is TGTGCCAGCAGGACTAGCGAAGGCTCCTACGAGCAGTACTTC.